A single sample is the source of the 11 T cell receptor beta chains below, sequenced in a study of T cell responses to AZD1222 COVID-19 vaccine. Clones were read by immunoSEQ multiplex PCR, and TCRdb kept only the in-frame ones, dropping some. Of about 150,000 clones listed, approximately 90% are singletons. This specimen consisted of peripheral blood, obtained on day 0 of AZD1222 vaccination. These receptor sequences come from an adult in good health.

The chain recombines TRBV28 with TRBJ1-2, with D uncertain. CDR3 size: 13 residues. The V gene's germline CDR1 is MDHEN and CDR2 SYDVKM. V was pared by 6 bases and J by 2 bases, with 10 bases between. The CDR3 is CASRGDTNYGYTF. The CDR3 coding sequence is TGTGCCAGCAGAGGAGACACAAACTATGGCTACACCTTC.

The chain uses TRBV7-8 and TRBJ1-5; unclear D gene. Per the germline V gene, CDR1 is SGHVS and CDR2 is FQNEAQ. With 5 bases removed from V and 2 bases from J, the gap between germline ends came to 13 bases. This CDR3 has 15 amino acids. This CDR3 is CASSPVVDGNQPQHF. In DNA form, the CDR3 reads TGTGCCAGCAGCCCAGTGGTGGATGGCAATCAGCCCCAGCATTTT.

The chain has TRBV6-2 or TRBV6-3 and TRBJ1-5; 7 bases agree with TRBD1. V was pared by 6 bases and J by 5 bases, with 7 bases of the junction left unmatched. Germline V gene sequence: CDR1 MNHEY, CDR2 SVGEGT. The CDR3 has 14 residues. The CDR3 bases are TGTGCCAGCAGCCGACAGGGACTCTATCAGCCCCAGCATTTT. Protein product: CASSRQGLYQPQHF.

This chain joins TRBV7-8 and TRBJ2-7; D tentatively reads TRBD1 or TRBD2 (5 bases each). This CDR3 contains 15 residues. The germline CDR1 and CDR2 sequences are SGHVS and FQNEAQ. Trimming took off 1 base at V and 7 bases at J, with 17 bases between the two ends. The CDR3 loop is CASSLVRDPYLEQYF. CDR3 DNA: TGTGCCAGCAGCTTAGTCCGGGACCCATACCTGGAGCAGTACTTC.

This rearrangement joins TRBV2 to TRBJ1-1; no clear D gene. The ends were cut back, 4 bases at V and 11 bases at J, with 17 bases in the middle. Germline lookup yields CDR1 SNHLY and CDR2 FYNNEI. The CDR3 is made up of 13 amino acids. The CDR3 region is CASSGPPRPGAFF. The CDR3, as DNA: TGTGCCAGCAGTGGCCCCCCGCGCCCTGGGGCTTTCTTT. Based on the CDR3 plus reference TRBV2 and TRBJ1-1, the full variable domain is EPEVTQTPSHQVTQMGQEVILRCVPISNHLYFYWYRQILGQKVEFLVSFYNNEISEKSEIFDDQFSVERPDGSNFTLKIRSTKLEDSAMYFCASSGPPRPGAFFGQGTRLTVV.

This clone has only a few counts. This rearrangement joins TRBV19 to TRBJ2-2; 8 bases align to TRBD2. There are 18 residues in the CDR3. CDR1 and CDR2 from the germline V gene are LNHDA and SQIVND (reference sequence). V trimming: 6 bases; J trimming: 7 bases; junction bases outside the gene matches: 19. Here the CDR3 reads CASSARDFPVRGGGELFF. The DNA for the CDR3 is TGTGCCAGTAGCGCACGGGACTTCCCGGTCCGGGGGGGCGGGGAGCTGTTTTTT.

The CDR3 nucleotides read TGTGCCAGCAGCTTAGCGTCGATAGTAAGCACCGGGGAGCTGTTTTTT. Its protein is CASSLASIVSTGELFF. V and J are TRBV7-2 and TRBJ2-2, with no clear D. V dropped 0 bases and J dropped 4 bases, with 12 bases sitting between them. The germline V gene has CDR1 SGHTA and CDR2 FQGNSA. The CDR3 loop spans 16 amino acids.

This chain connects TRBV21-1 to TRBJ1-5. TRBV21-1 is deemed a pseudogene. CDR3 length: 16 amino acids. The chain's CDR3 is CASSKVYTYSNQPQHF. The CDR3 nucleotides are TGTGCCAGCAGCAAAGTATATACTTATAGCAATCAGCCCCAGCATTTT.

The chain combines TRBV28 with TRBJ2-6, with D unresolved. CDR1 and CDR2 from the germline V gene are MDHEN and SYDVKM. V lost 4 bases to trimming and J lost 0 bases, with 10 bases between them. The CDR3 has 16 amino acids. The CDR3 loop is CASSSNRDSGANVLTF. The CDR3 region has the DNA TGTGCCAGCAGTTCTAACAGAGACTCTGGGGCCAACGTCCTGACTTTC.

For the CDR3, the DNA is TGTGCCAGCAGTTCCCGCGGTGGCCACAGCTATGGCTACACCTTC. This sequence encodes CASSSRGGHSYGYTF. The chain joins TRBV28 to TRBJ1-2; D unresolved. CDR1 and CDR2 from the germline V gene are MDHEN and SYDVKM. V lost 4 bases, J lost 4 bases, and 16 bases lay in between. This CDR3 has 15 amino acids.

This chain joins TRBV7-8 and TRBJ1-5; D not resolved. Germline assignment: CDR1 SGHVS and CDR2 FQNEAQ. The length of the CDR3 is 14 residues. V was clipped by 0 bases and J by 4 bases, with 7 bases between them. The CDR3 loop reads CASSLAQGNQPQHF. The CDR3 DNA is TGTGCCAGCAGCTTAGCACAAGGGAATCAGCCCCAGCATTTT. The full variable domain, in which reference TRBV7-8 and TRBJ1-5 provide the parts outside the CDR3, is GAGVSQSPRYKVAKRGQDVALRCDPISGHVSLFWYQQALGQGPEFLTYFQNEAQLDKSGLPSDRFFAERPEGSVSTLKIQRTQQEDSAVYLCASSLAQGNQPQHFGDGTRLSIL.